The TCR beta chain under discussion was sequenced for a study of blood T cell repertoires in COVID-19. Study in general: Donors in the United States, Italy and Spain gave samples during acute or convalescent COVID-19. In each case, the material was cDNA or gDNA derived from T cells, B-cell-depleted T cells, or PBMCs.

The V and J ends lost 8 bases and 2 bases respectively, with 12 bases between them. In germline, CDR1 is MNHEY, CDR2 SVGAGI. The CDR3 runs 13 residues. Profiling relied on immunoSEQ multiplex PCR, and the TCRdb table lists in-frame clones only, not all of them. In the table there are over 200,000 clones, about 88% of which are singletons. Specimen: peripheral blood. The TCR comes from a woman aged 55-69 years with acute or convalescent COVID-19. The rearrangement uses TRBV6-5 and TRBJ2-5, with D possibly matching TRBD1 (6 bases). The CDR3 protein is CASFRTVQETQYF. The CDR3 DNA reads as TGTGCCAGCTTCCGGACAGTTCAAGAGACCCAGTACTTC.